The source of this TCR beta chain is a study of blood T cell repertoires in COVID-19. Study context: Researchers got acute and convalescent COVID-19 samples from the United States, Italy and Spain. From T cells, B-cell-depleted T cells, or PBMCs came the material, which was cDNA or gDNA.

The CDR3 loop spans 16 amino acids. From germline, CDR1 is SGHRS and CDR2 YFSETQ. V gave up 2 bases and J gave up 3 bases; unmatched junction bases: 7. In the original workflow: Amplified reference gene primers provided the basis for estimating nucleated cell counts. This table comes from immunoSEQ multiplex PCR, and its TCRdb copy is limited to in-frame clones, with some not included. V and J calls and clone size follow that table, whereas D and trimming were derived from the DNA. The table has under 250,000 clones, 87% seen once. This clonotype was obtained from a man between 18 and 35 years old with active or convalescent COVID-19. The V gene is TRBV5-1, the J gene TRBJ2-3, with 9 bases lining up with TRBD2. The sequencing input was peripheral blood. CDR3 protein: CASSFGGGAMTDTQYF. In nucleotides, the CDR3 is TGCGCCAGCAGCTTCGGCGGGGGGGCCATGACAGATACGCAGTATTTT.